Shown below are 6 T cell receptor beta chains from a single sample sequenced in a study of blood T cell repertoires in COVID-19. Sequencing was performed with immunoSEQ multiplex PCR; in TCRdb, only in-frame clones are kept and a portion is missing. The sample has roughly 230,000 clones; 88% are singletons. The specimen sequenced was peripheral blood. These receptor sequences come from a human donor in a cohort sampled during active COVID-19.

The chain links TRBV7-2 to TRBJ1-2; D is possibly TRBD1 (6 bases). CDR3 length equals 13 residues. CDR1 is SGHTA and CDR2 is FQGNSA in the germline V gene. V was trimmed by 3 bases and J by 6 bases, leaving 11 bases between them. The CDR3 nucleotides read TGTGCCAGCAGCTTCCACGACAGGAATGGCTACACCTTC. Translated, it gives CASSFHDRNGYTF.

V is TRBV2 and J is TRBJ1-5, with D unclear. This CDR3 spans 15 amino acids. The V end was cut by 4 bases, the J end by 1 base, with 11 bases between. Germline CDR1 SNHLY, CDR2 FYNNEI. This CDR3 is CASSVALESNQPQHF. The CDR3, as DNA: TGTGCCAGCAGTGTTGCCCTCGAGAGCAATCAGCCCCAGCATTTT. The variable domain in full, with the rest retrieved from reference TRBV2 and TRBJ1-5, is EPEVTQTPSHQVTQMGQEVILRCVPISNHLYFYWYRQILGQKVEFLVSFYNNEISEKSEIFDDQFSVERPDGSNFTLKIRSTKLEDSAMYFCASSVALESNQPQHFGDGTRLSIL.

The CDR3 loop is CASSLHALPTNQPQHF. CDR3 DNA sequence: TGTGCCAGCTCACTACACGCTCTTCCGACTAATCAGCCCCAGCATTTT. This chain links TRBV18 with TRBJ1-5; D not certain. Germline CDR1 KGHSH, CDR2 LQKENI. Trimming left V 4 bases short and J 4 bases short, with 17 bases between. The CDR3 is 16 residues long.

The rearrangement joins TRBV7-8 to TRBJ2-1; perhaps TRBD2 as D (5 bases). CDR3 length equals 14 residues. CDR1 is SGHVS, CDR2 FQNEAQ, per germline. The ends were cut back, 1 base at V and 5 bases at J, with 9 bases in the middle. CDR3 nucleotide sequence: TGTGCCAGCAGCTTAGGGACTGGCAACAATGAGCAGTTCTTC. It codes for CASSLGTGNNEQFF.

The rearrangement uses TRBV4-1 and TRBJ1-2; D perhaps matches TRBD1 (6 bases). CDR3 length equals 16 residues. CDR1 is MGHRA, CDR2 YSYEKL, per germline. V gave up 0 bases and J gave up 5 bases, with 16 bases separating them. DNA for the CDR3: TGCGCCAGCAGCCAAGATTGGTTTCCAGGGGCATATGGCTACACCTTC. This translates into CASSQDWFPGAYGYTF.

The CDR3 protein is CASSGRLAGGLDTQYF. In nucleotides, the CDR3 is TGTGCCAGTAGTGGCCGACTAGCGGGAGGGCTAGATACGCAGTATTTT. The V and J genes are TRBV19 and TRBJ2-3; 14 positions agree with TRBD2. V lost 5 bases and J lost 5; bases outside the gene matches: 6. Germline V gives CDR1 LNHDA, CDR2 SQIVND (reference sequence). The CDR3 has 16 amino acids.